The clone carrying this T cell receptor beta chain has a single count. These data originate in a study of blood T cell repertoires in COVID-19. Per the original methods: Estimated nucleated cell counts came from reference gene primer amplification. Here immunoSEQ multiplex PCR was the method, and the copy in TCRdb shows in-frame clones only, minus some. V and J calls and clone size come straight from that table; D and trimming were deduced from the DNA. The profile shows some 150,000 clones, roughly 87% of them singletons. The sequenced sample was peripheral blood. This receptor was obtained from a woman aged 60-70 years with active or convalescent COVID-19.

Written as DNA, the CDR3 is TGTGCCAGCAGTTTCGGGCAGGGCCACGAGCAGTACTTC. Translating it yields CASSFGQGHEQYF. The V and J genes are TRBV27 and TRBJ2-7, with D possibly TRBD1 on 5 matching bases. This CDR3 is built from 13 residues. Germline V gene data show CDR1 as MNHEY and CDR2 as SMNVEV (reference sequence). The V gene lost 3 bases and the J gene lost 5 bases, with 11 bases spanning the gap.